This entry describes one T cell receptor (beta chain). No cognate antigen has been identified for it. The sample holds no much larger clone one base away, and base qualities are not on file. The cohort was made up of approximately 700 healthy bone marrow donors. Cohort members were all nominally healthy when sampled, although unrecorded immune exposures were likely present. The donor tested CMV seropositive and was one of the 289 seropositive cohort members. Each donor provided a peripheral blood sample, and peripheral blood mononuclear cells were used for TCR beta sequencing. The Qiagen DNeasy Blood Extraction Kit was used to extract genomic DNA from the blood cell samples. The library was made by the immunoSEQ multiplex PCR assay. A mixture of 60 forward primers for TCR Vbeta segments and 13 reverse primers for TCR Jbeta segments was used in the multiplex PCR. Amplification of the CDR3 region of rearranged TCR beta genes was performed with a multiplex PCR assay on genomic DNA. On the Illumina HiSeq System, the amplified TCR beta libraries were sequenced as 87-base-pair reads. Under the source paper's analysis protocol: Across the 670 or so repertoires, a later analysis counted 80 million or so unique TCR beta chains, 9.5 million to 13 million of which were shared by at least two donors. Raw reads were error-corrected and collapsed into unique sequences with a nearest-neighbor algorithm that merged closely related sequences to remove PCR and sequencing errors. Alignment of CDR3 sequences to IMGT reference sequences was used to assign V, D and J gene segments. Each retained sequence needed at least a six-nucleotide match to both a V gene segment and a J gene segment. A rearrangement counted as productive if the CDR3 had no stop codons and remained in frame with V and J, and every other rearrangement counted as non-productive. Following IMGT convention, CDR3 was defined as the stretch from the second conserved V-encoded cysteine up to the conserved J-encoded phenylalanine. The earlier analysis of about 560 of the donors excluded any sequence lacking an unambiguous match to a single V gene segment. An earlier analysis of several hundred of the donors called V segments functional above 56.7% productive rearrangements and segregating when the between-donor standard deviation exceeded 5%. A statistical classification framework was built to diagnose cytomegalovirus status from the catalog of TCR beta chain sequences. A later analysis assigned V and J genes by comparing TCR nucleotide sequences with IMGT/GENE-DB human TR gene sequences. A later analysis assigned CDR3 sequences and most-parsimonious VDJ recombination scenarios with the TCRdist pipeline. In a later analysis, each TCR beta chain was defined by its CDR3 amino acid sequence together with its V-gene family, and reads without a unique V-gene family were excluded. A later analysis removed 550 to 650 highly shared, low-generation-probability nucleotide sequences to deal with suspected cross-contamination and a sequencing artifact. For each public chain, a later analysis derived a clonal expansion index from normalized ranks of inferred template counts within each repertoire. In a later analysis, generation probabilities were computed with a VDJ recombination model fitted to out-of-frame rearrangements, and the resulting probabilities were checked against IGoR. Hypergeometric tests were used in a later analysis to score TCR-TCR, TCR-HLA and TCR-CMV co-occurrence, with a repertoire-size bias correction applied to the TCR pairs. In a later analysis, false discovery rates were estimated by permuting HLA or CMV assignments 20 times. In a later analysis, co-occurring TCRs were grouped using DBSCAN, with TCRdist sequence similarity added in when clustering inside HLA-allele-positive subsets. Repertoires with fewer than 30,000 or more than 120,000 public chains, plus five repertoires with anomalous nucleotide sharing, were excluded from co-occurrence clustering. The source is immuneACCESS, and TCRdb retained only in-frame sequences with V and J called. Part of the clones is not carried over; for the studies checked, unresolved V genes explain less than half of this, and the remainder is unexplained. The DNA was the basis for D and trimming; V, J and clone size are from that table. The sample data list roughly 180,000 clones, and approximately 81% of these were observed just once. Of the sample, just over 2% falls within the top ten clones.

This entry is derived from a study of cytomegalovirus exposure and HLA in healthy donors listed by TCRdb under 2017. With regard to the full study: An earlier analysis of some 500 of the donors reported about 290 Gb of sequence data and roughly 100 million unique TCR beta sequences from about 179 million T cells. An early release covering roughly 580 HLA-typed donors comprised roughly 300 gigabases of sequencing data and tens of millions of unique TCR sequences. The genetic ancestry cluster associated with self-reported Caucasian donors included 81% of the roughly 360 genotyped donors. The study aimed to test whether signatures of past pathogen exposure could be identified by cataloging public T cell receptors. The study profiled the T cell repertoires of approximately 700 subjects by immunosequencing and related them to cytomegalovirus serostatus. A separate validation cohort of roughly 110 different subjects was used in addition to the approximately 610-subject first cohort. To predict cytomegalovirus infection status, the study brought together high-throughput TCR immunosequencing, statistical association of individual TCRs with disease status, and machine learning. A later analysis re-analyzed previously published TCR beta repertoires from roughly 630 donors and added high-resolution HLA genotyping to study TCR occurrence patterns. Rather than drawing on any new phenotypic data, the later analysis identified candidate immune exposures from TCR beta sequences and the way those sequences occurred across donors. In an earlier analysis of more than 550 of the donors, high-throughput TCR beta sequencing was used to judge whether each TCR beta V gene segment behaved as functional or pseudogenic. Donor age, sex, ethnicity and CMV serostatus were compiled together with the repertoire data. A later genetic analysis used genome-wide SNP genotypes for about three fifths of the 666 donors, treating that subset as a discovery cohort. Every repertoire in the discovery cohort had been generated on one and the same sequencing platform. HLA typing covered class I and class II loci at four-digit resolution. Typing coverage varied by locus: roughly 620-630 donors for A, B, C, DRB1 and DQB1; approximately 560 for DQA1; more than 600 for DPA1; approximately 470 for DPB1. A handful of DR-DQ haplotypes were handled as single units for association and clustering because linkage in the cohort was strong. On average, over 200,000 unique TCR beta nucleotide sequences were sequenced per donor among a few hundred genotyped donors of the cohort, with roughly 18% of those sequences being non-productive. Study-wide conclusions, independent of this receptor: Because HLA typing was missing for some donors at each locus, association tests included only the typed subset. In the study, around 150 TCR beta chains were listed as associated with cytomegalovirus. In a later analysis, HLA-associated TCR beta chains showed more clonal expansion and lower generation probabilities than non-associated chains that were equally common. The authors suggested that the approach could potentially be generalized to other disease states and immunological phenotypes. At a false discovery rate of 0.05, a later analysis linked around 17,000 TCR beta sequences to specific HLA alleles. Presence/absence analyses assumed roughly uniform sequencing depth across donors, an assumption that may not hold. Most CMV-associated TCR beta chains appeared to be HLA-restricted in a later analysis, and the HLA associations seemed to be driven largely by CMV exposure. A group of highly shared sequence variants was considered likely to be a technical artifact of the sequencing pipeline. Approximately 18 rarely observed V segments, including chromosome 9 orphons, were excluded from the earlier analysis of approximately 500 of the donors because counts were too low. An association between a missense DCLRE1C variant and V-gene and J-gene trimming of TCR beta chains was found in a later genetic analysis and replicated in an independent cohort. A later analysis reported that several top co-occurrence clusters appeared linked to parvovirus B19, influenza, CMV and Epstein-Barr virus. An earlier analysis of approximately 600 of the donors showed that most TCR beta V segments appeared in productive rearrangements either about 87% or about 30% of the time, which broadly matched IMGT annotations. Most TCR sequences were observed very rarely across donors, whereas some public TCRs were present in many individuals. This cohort had only TCR beta chains sequenced, and the lack of alpha or paired-chain data limited which features could be detected. In a later analysis, TCR association rates were found to vary across HLA loci, with the most associated TCRs seen for DRB1 alleles and the fewest for HLA-C alleles. CMV serostatus was the only immune exposure information available for the cohort. According to a later genetic analysis, donors in an Asian-associated ancestry cluster had fewer N-insertions in productive TCRs than the approximately 630-donor mean. The classifier was reported to diagnose cytomegalovirus status with high specificity and sensitivity in both the original and validation cohorts. Linkage disequilibrium might explain the correlated functional status among segregating V segments, but an unknown experimental factor could not be excluded. Some IMGT-functional V segments, including TRBV6-2 and TRBV6-3, could not be told apart with the 87-base-pair reads, so those segments were excluded. When HLA alleles, especially DR and DQ, strongly co-occurred, attributing TCR associations to individual alleles was difficult. In vitro tests confirmed that a few of the cytomegalovirus-associated TCR beta chains recognize cytomegalovirus antigens. A further reported finding was that TCR beta sequences accurately predicted the HLA-A and HLA-B alleles for most subjects in the first cohort.

The CDR3 sequence holds 15 residues, the cysteine and phenylalanine included. Only the CDR3 DNA is retained, 45 bases long and in frame from the first base. Per the germline V gene (reference sequence), MNHEY is the CDR1 and SMNVEV is the CDR2. The V end loses 2 bases and the J end loses 4 bases, and a stretch of 11 bases separates them. Recombination linked TRBV27 to TRBJ1-4; the D segment could be TRBD1, given 5 matching bases. The sequenced sample consisted of PBMCs. The receptor comes from a woman under 30 in good health and CMV-seropositive. The DNA is TGTGCCAGCAGTTTAAATTGGCAGGGTAATGAAAAACTGTTTTTT. Its protein is CASSLNWQGNEKLFF.